This T cell receptor (beta chain) stems from a study of blood T cell repertoires in COVID-19. Across the whole study: PBMCs, B-cell-depleted T cells, or T cells were the source of the cDNA or gDNA that made up the material.

The CDR3 spans 15 residues. J lost 0 bases, V lost 3 bases, and 3 bases had no gene match. Germline V gene lookup returns CDR1 KGHSH and CDR2 LQKENI. The method was immunoSEQ multiplex PCR; TCRdb's version includes in-frame clones alone and lacks a portion of them. This table holds tens of thousands of clones, 89% found once. The gene calls are TRBV18 and TRBJ2-3; 7 bases align to TRBD1. Sequenced: peripheral blood. This TCR was recovered from a man between 60 and 75 years old with acute or convalescent COVID-19. CDR3: CASSPTTGSTDTQYF. The DNA of the CDR3 is TGTGCCAGCTCACCTACGACAGGGAGCACAGATACGCAGTATTTT.